This T cell receptor beta chain came from a study of blood T cell repertoires in COVID-19. Study as a whole: From T cells, B-cell-depleted T cells, or PBMCs came the material, which was cDNA or gDNA.

In the study's own analysis: Using reference gene primer amplification, nucleated cell counts were estimated. Here immunoSEQ multiplex PCR was the method, and the copy in TCRdb shows in-frame clones only, minus some. V, J and clone size were drawn from that table, and D and trimming were deduced from the DNA. The repertoire holds approximately 100,000 clones, with 85% as singletons. CDR1 is SQVTM and CDR2 is ANQGSEA in the germline V gene. The CDR3 covers 13 residues. The V and J ends lost 4 bases and 0 bases respectively, with 9 bases between them. The specimen was peripheral blood. This TCR came from an elderly man with acute or convalescent COVID-19. The chain recombines TRBV29-1 with TRBJ1-2, with no clear D. DNA for the CDR3: TGCAGCGTTGGAGGAGGACCTAACTATGGCTACACCTTC. Translated: CSVGGGPNYGYTF.